This entry is about one TCR beta chain. TRB rearrangements were amplified by multiplex PCR with BIOMED2 TRB-A/B primers. From the multiplex PCR reads, TCRdb called clonotypes with MiXCR, one entry per CDR3 protein. This table has more than 15,000 distinct CDR3 sequences, under 35% appearing once. Germline loops: CDR1 SEHNR, CDR2 FQNEAQ (reference sequence). There are 15 residues in the CDR3. The V end lost 5 bases, the J end lost 2 bases, and 15 bases lay between the germline ends. From blood, roughly 250-550 ng of genomic DNA served as TRB template. The data belong to a study of T and B cells in COVID-19 patients.

The sequencing sample was made of blood. This TCR derives from a human donor who had recovered from COVID-19. This sequence joins TRBV7-9 and TRBJ1-2; a possible D gene is TRBD1 (6 bases). CDR3 coding DNA: TGTGCCAGCAGCGCAGCCGGGACAAGGAACTATGGCTACACCTTC. It is translated as CASSAAGTRNYGYTF. Full variable domain (outside the CDR3, taken from reference TRBV7-9 and TRBJ1-2): DTGVSQNPRHKITKRGQNVTFRCDPISEHNRLYWYRQTLGQGPEFLTYFQNEAQLEKSRLLSDRFSAERPKGSFSTLEIQRTEQGDSAMYLCASSAAGTRNYGYTFGSGTRLTVV.